These 28 T cell receptor beta chains originate from one sample sequenced in a study of blood T cell repertoires in COVID-19. Generated by immunoSEQ multiplex PCR, the TCRdb table keeps only in-frame clones and is missing some. Here the sample spans under 75,000 clones, about 73% being singletons. Sequencing input: peripheral blood. The receptors here all came from a man aged 55 to 69 with acute or convalescent COVID-19.

The chain couples TRBV5-8 to TRBJ2-7, with D uncertain. The germline gives CDR1 SGHTS, CDR2 YDEGEE. V was shortened by 4 bases and J by 0 bases, with 17 bases between the two germline ends. The CDR3 runs 16 residues. The CDR3 nucleotides are TGTGCCAGCAGCCACTCACAGCTATACAGCTCCTACGAGCAGTACGTC. This encodes CASSHSQLYSSYEQYV.

This clone was recorded many times. This chain connects TRBV2 to TRBJ2-2, with 7 nucleotides matching TRBD1. Germline trimming cut 4 bases from V and 1 base from J; bases unmatched to any gene: 6. Looked up from germline, CDR1 is SNHLY and CDR2 is FYNNEI. The CDR3 runs to 16 residues. CDR3 sequence: CASSGTGTENTGELFF. CDR3 DNA sequence: TGTGCCAGCAGTGGAACCGGGACAGAGAACACCGGGGAGCTGTTTTTT. Using reference TRBV2 and TRBJ2-2 for the parts outside the CDR3, the full variable domain is EPEVTQTPSHQVTQMGQEVILRCVPISNHLYFYWYRQILGQKVEFLVSFYNNEISEKSEIFDDQFSVERPDGSNFTLKIRSTKLEDSAMYFCASSGTGTENTGELFFGEGSRLTVL.

The gene calls are TRBV13 and TRBJ2-3, with D possibly being TRBD2 (5 bases). V was cut by 0 bases and J by 0 bases, with 10 bases left in between. This CDR3 comprises 16 residues. Germline V gene lookup returns CDR1 PRHDT and CDR2 FYEKMQ (reference sequence). The CDR3 reads CASSLGLRTSTDTQYF. CDR3 DNA: TGTGCCAGCAGCTTAGGATTGAGGACTAGCACAGATACGCAGTATTTT.

The rearrangement joins TRBV5-4 to TRBJ2-5; TRBD2 is a possible D gene (6 bases). This CDR3 region has 16 residues. The V end was cut by 1 base, the J end by 0 bases, with 13 bases between. Germline CDR1 is SGHNT and CDR2 is YYREEE (reference sequence). The CDR3, as DNA: TGTGCCAGCAGCTTGAGTAGCGGAGCGTACCAAGAGACCCAGTACTTC. This codes for CASSLSSGAYQETQYF.

The chain couples TRBV27 to TRBJ2-1, with 9 nucleotides matching TRBD2. Trimming removed 5 bases from V and 12 bases from J; junction bases left unmatched: 5. Per germline, CDR1 MNHEY and CDR2 SMNVEV (reference sequence). This CDR3 contains 12 residues. The CDR3 DNA reads TGTGCCAGCAGTGGACTAGCGCGGCTGCAGTTCTTC. Translation: CASSGLARLQFF.

In its sample, this clone was seen once. One end of the junction does not line up with germline, which may come from a read error. The chain employs TRBV15 and TRBJ1-5, with no clear D. Per germline, CDR1 LNHNV and CDR2 YYDKDF (reference sequence). This CDR3 spans 13 amino acids. The CDR3 sequence is CATSRGSYQPQHF. The DNA for the CDR3 is TGTGCCACCAGCAGAGGTAGCTATCAGCCCCAGCATTTT.

This clone has a single count. This sequence joins TRBV7-2 and TRBJ2-1; 8 bases map to TRBD2. Germline V CDR1 and CDR2: SGHTA, FQGNSA. The CDR3 loop spans 15 amino acids. V was clipped by 1 base and J by 2 bases; unmatched bases: 1. This CDR3 is CASSLGGGTYNEQFF. Written as DNA, the CDR3 is TGTGCCAGCAGCTTAGGCGGGGGGACCTACAATGAGCAGTTCTTC. Variable domain in full (rest from reference TRBV7-2 and TRBJ2-1): GAGVSQSPSNKVTEKGKDVELRCDPISGHTALYWYRQSLGQGLEFLIYFQGNSAPDKSGLPSDRFSAERTGGSVSTLTIQRTQQEDSAVYLCASSLGGGTYNEQFFGPGTRLTVL.

This clone showed up just once. The V and J genes are TRBV11-2 and TRBJ2-5, with D perhaps matching TRBD2 (5 bases). CDR1 is SGHAT and CDR2 is FQNNGV in the germline V gene. The CDR3 loop spans 13 amino acids. V lost 1 base and J 3 bases, leaving 6 bases between the germline ends. This CDR3 is CASSLGRKETQYF. CDR3 DNA: TGTGCCAGCAGCTTAGGGAGGAAAGAGACCCAGTACTTC.

The chain uses TRBV5-5 and TRBJ1-2, with 9 bases matching TRBD1. V lost 2 bases, J lost 5 bases, and 4 bases stayed unmatched. The CDR3 is made up of 14 amino acids. CDR1 and CDR2 from the germline V gene are SGHKS and YYEKEE (reference sequence). CDR3 DNA sequence: TGTGCCAGCAGCTTTGACAGGGGGGATTATGGCTACACCTTC. It is translated as CASSFDRGDYGYTF. The variable domain in full, with the rest retrieved from reference TRBV5-5 and TRBJ1-2, is DAGVTQSPTHLIKTRGQQVTLRCSPISGHKSVSWYQQVLGQGPQFIFQYYEKEERGRGNFPDRFSARQFPNYSSELNVNALLLGDSALYLCASSFDRGDYGYTFGSGTRLTVV.

In this sample, this clone turned up a few times. J is TRBJ2-1 and V is TRBV5-5; D unresolved. Trimming removed 0 bases at V and 7 bases at J, with 8 bases between. The CDR3 is made up of 13 amino acids. Germline V CDR1 and CDR2: SGHKS, YYEKEE (reference sequence). The CDR3 nucleotides are TGTGCCAGCAGCTTGGACAGCATGAATGAGCAGTTCTTC. Protein sequence: CASSLDSMNEQFF.

The V gene is TRBV3-1 (or the pseudogene TRBV3-2), the J gene TRBJ1-1; D remains unclear. CDR1 is LGHDT, CDR2 YNNKEL, per germline (reference sequence). The V gene lost 2 bases and the J gene lost 7 bases, with 8 bases spanning the gap. This CDR3 region has 12 residues. For the CDR3, the DNA is TGTGCCAGCAGCCAACGAGCTAATGAAGCTTTCTTT. As protein: CASSQRANEAFF.

This chain connects TRBV6-5 to TRBJ2-7; D might be TRBD2 (5 bases). The CDR3 sequence is 14 residues long. From germline, CDR1 is MNHEY and CDR2 SVGAGI. The V gene lost 6 bases and the J gene lost 7 bases, with 19 bases spanning the gap. CDR3 sequence reads: CASSVDVSTGEQYF. The CDR3 DNA reads as TGTGCCAGCAGCGTGGACGTTTCGACGGGGGAGCAGTACTTC.

The V and J genes are TRBV5-1 and TRBJ2-3; D unclear. The CDR3 consists of 14 residues. Trimming took off 0 bases at V and 2 bases at J, with 7 bases between the two ends. Germline V gene data show CDR1 as SGHRS and CDR2 as YFSETQ. CDR3 nucleotide sequence: TGCGCCAGCAGCTTGGCCGGAGACACAGATACGCAGTATTTT. Translation gives CASSLAGDTDTQYF. Full variable domain (rest looked up from reference TRBV5-1 and TRBJ2-3): KAGVTQTPRYLIKTRGQQVTLSCSPISGHRSVSWYQQTPGQGLQFLFEYFSETQRNKGNFPGRFSGRQFSNSRSEMNVSTLELGDSALYLCASSLAGDTDTQYFGPGTRLTVL.

This clone was recorded a few times. The genes are TRBV7-2 and TRBJ1-2; TRBD1 is a possible D gene (6 bases). Trimming stripped 5 bases from V and 4 bases from J, with 17 bases between. The CDR3 consists of 15 residues. CDR1 and CDR2 (germline): SGHTA, FQGNSA. The CDR3 spells CASSLSRDTFYGYTF. The CDR3 coding sequence is TGTGCCAGCAGCCTTTCCCGGGACACCTTCTATGGCTACACCTTC.

The rearrangement joins TRBV30 to TRBJ2-4, with 8 bases lining up with TRBD1. J was trimmed by 7 bases and V by 1 base; bases with no gene match: 3. Germline CDR1 is GTSNPN and CDR2 is SVGIG (reference sequence). This CDR3 spans 13 amino acids. In DNA, the CDR3 is TGTGCCTGGAGTGGAAACAGGGGGAACATTCAGTACTTC. Its translation: CAWSGNRGNIQYF.

The chain links TRBV6-5 to TRBJ2-7; 7 bases match TRBD2. This CDR3 region has 15 residues. V trimming: 7 bases; J trimming: 1 base; junction bases outside the gene matches: 10. Germline V gene data show CDR1 as MNHEY and CDR2 as SVGAGI. The CDR3 is CASKVVSGSSYEQYV. Written as DNA, the CDR3 is TGTGCCAGCAAGGTCGTTAGCGGGTCTTCCTACGAGCAGTACGTC.

The rearrangement uses TRBV2 and TRBJ1-5; D ambiguous. Trimming shortened V by 3 bases and J by 5 bases, and 8 bases separated the two germline ends. Germline lookup yields CDR1 SNHLY and CDR2 FYNNEI. The CDR3 has 13 amino acids. The DNA for the CDR3 is TGTGCCAGCAGTGATTGGGGAGATCAGCCCCAGCATTTT. Residues: CASSDWGDQPQHF.

This clone was found once. V is TRBV28 and J is TRBJ1-4, with 11 bases fitting TRBD1. V lost 6 bases, J lost 8 bases, and 5 bases stayed unmatched. The CDR3 runs 14 residues. CDR1 is MDHEN and CDR2 is SYDVKM in the germline V gene. CDR3 sequence reads: CASSRTGGREKLFF. The DNA of the CDR3 is TGTGCCAGCAGCCGGACAGGGGGCCGAGAAAAACTGTTTTTT.

The chain joins TRBV10-2 to TRBJ1-4, with D possibly matching TRBD1 (5 bases). Trimming left V 4 bases short and J 8 bases short, with 14 bases between. Germline V lookup: CDR1 WSHSY, CDR2 SAAADI. CDR3 length equals 14 residues. As DNA, the CDR3 is TGCGCCAGCAGTGTTGGGGGGTATGGCGAAAAACTGTTTTTT. This gives the protein CASSVGGYGEKLFF.

The V call is TRBV9, the J call TRBJ2-1; no reliable D call. The CDR3 runs 15 residues. V lost 0 bases, J lost 0 bases, and 7 bases lay in between. Germline V gene sequence: CDR1 SGDLS, CDR2 YYNGEE. The CDR3 here is CASSVVLSSYNEQFF. As DNA, the CDR3 is TGTGCCAGCAGCGTAGTGTTGAGCTCCTACAATGAGCAGTTCTTC.

V gene TRBV7-9 combines with J gene TRBJ2-3; the match to TRBD2 covers 13 bases. This CDR3 region has 16 residues. Germline CDR1 SEHNR, CDR2 FQNEAQ (reference sequence). Trimming took 6 bases from V and 2 from J; bases not matched to a gene: 5. CDR3: CASSSGLAGDTDTQYF. In nucleotides, the CDR3 is TGTGCCAGCAGTTCCGGACTAGCGGGAGACACAGATACGCAGTATTTT.

In its sample, this clone was seen a few times. This chain connects TRBV19 to TRBJ1-5; D might be TRBD1 (5 bases). There are 16 residues in the CDR3. Germline V gene data show CDR1 as LNHDA and CDR2 as SQIVND (reference sequence). V lost 5 bases to trimming and J lost 5 bases, with 19 bases between them. CDR3 in DNA: TGTGCCAGTAGTCATAGCCTGAACGGGGGGGATCAGCCCCAGCATTTT. This codes for CASSHSLNGGDQPQHF.

In its sample, this clone was seen once. The chain is built from TRBV24-1 and TRBJ1-1; D is uncertain. Trimming left V 4 bases short and J 4 bases short, with 9 bases between. Germline V gene lookup returns CDR1 KGHDR and CDR2 SFDVKD. The CDR3 is 13 amino acids. Here the CDR3 DNA reads TGTGCCACCAGTGACCCCACAACCACTGAAGCTTTCTTT. Its translation is CATSDPTTTEAFF.

The gene calls are TRBV24-1 and TRBJ2-5; D might be TRBD2 (6 bases). V shed 9 bases and J shed 0 bases, with 13 bases lying between them. Germline CDR1 and CDR2: KGHDR and SFDVKD. CDR3 length: 14 amino acids. The CDR3 coding sequence is TGTGCCACCTCTGGTCGGGGGTACCAAGAGACCCAGTACTTC. Residues: CATSGRGYQETQYF.

CDR3 nucleotides: TGTGCCAGCAGCGCGGGACAGGGGAGAACTGAAGCTTTCTTT. Its translation is CASSAGQGRTEAFF. J is TRBJ1-1 and V is TRBV7-8; 10 bases are a match to TRBD1. The V segment lost 5 bases and the J segment 5 bases; nucleotides outside the gene matches: 5. CDR3 size: 14 residues. Germline values: CDR1 SGHVS, CDR2 FQNEAQ.

This clone was picked up a small number of times. Additional DNA sequences in this sample encode the identical CDR3. The J gene is TRBJ1-2, the V gene TRBV6-1; weak D call: TRBD1 (6 bases). In germline, CDR1 is MNHNS, CDR2 SASEGT. The CDR3 is 13 residues long. V lost 3 bases and J 3 bases, leaving 8 bases between the germline ends. CDR3 loop: CASSEGADYGYTF. DNA for the CDR3: TGTGCCAGCAGTGAGGGGGCGGACTATGGCTACACCTTC.

J is TRBJ2-2 and V is TRBV10-3; tentatively, D is TRBD2 (5 bases). The CDR3 totals 15 residues. With 2 bases removed from V and 4 bases from J, the gap between germline ends came to 11 bases. The V gene's germline CDR1 is ENHRY and CDR2 SYGVKD. This CDR3 is CAISEIFEGTGELFF. In DNA form, the CDR3 reads TGTGCCATCAGTGAGATATTTGAGGGCACCGGGGAGCTGTTTTTT.

The genes are TRBV5-1 and TRBJ2-5; perhaps TRBD2 as D (5 bases). The CDR3 is made up of 15 amino acids. Germline V CDR1 and CDR2: SGHRS, YFSETQ. The V and J ends lost 4 bases and 0 bases respectively, with 13 bases between them. The CDR3 protein is CASSTAVTNQETQYF. In nucleotides, the CDR3 is TGCGCCAGCAGCACAGCGGTCACTAACCAAGAGACCCAGTACTTC. Supplemented by reference TRBV5-1 and TRBJ2-5, the full variable domain reads KAGVTQTPRYLIKTRGQQVTLSCSPISGHRSVSWYQQTPGQGLQFLFEYFSETQRNKGNFPGRFSGRQFSNSRSEMNVSTLELGDSALYLCASSTAVTNQETQYFGPGTRLLVL.